What follows describes a single T cell receptor (beta chain). Its matching antigen is unknown. As to time point: week 47, end of study. Each dose of the vaccine consisted of 300 ug of mutant IDH1 20-mer peptide, with topical imiquimod. The entry originates in a study of a mutant IDH1 vaccine in newly diagnosed glioma. Germline loops: CDR1 SGHRS, CDR2 YFSETQ. V was cut by 4 bases and J by 3 bases, with 22 bases left in between. CDR3 length equals 17 residues. Clones were read by immunoSEQ multiplex PCR, and TCRdb kept only the in-frame ones, dropping some. The sample holds 25,000 to 35,000 clones, around 82% seen once. Study-wide results and caveats: The vaccine induced immune responses, and these occurred in roughly 93% of patients.

This clonotype originated in a man aged 30-40 years with glioma. The V call is TRBV5-1, the J call TRBJ1-1, with a weak D call TRBD1 (5 bases). Sequencing used PBMCs, obtained from a glioma patient whose treatment included an IDH1 peptide vaccine. The CDR3 is CASSKGRTPNWDTEAFF. As DNA, the CDR3 is TGCGCCAGCAGCAAGGGACGGACTCCTAACTGGGACACTGAAGCTTTCTTT.